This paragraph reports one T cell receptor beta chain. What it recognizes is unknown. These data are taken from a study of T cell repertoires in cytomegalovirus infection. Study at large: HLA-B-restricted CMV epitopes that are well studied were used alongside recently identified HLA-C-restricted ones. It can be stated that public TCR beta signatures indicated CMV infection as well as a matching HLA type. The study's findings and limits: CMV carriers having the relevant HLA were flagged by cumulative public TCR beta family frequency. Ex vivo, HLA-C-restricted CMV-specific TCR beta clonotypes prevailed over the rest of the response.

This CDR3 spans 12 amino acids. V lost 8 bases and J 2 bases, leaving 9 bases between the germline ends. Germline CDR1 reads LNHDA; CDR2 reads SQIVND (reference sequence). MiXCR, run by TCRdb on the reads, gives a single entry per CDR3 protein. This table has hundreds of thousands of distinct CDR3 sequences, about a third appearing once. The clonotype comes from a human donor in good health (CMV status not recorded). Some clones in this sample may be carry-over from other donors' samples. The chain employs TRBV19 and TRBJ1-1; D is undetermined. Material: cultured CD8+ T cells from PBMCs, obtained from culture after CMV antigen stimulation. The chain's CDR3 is CASGYGNTEAFF. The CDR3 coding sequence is TGTGCCAGTGGGTATGGTAACACTGAAGCTTTCTTT.